The source of this T cell receptor (beta chain) is a study of blood T cell repertoires in COVID-19. Study-wide context: Some COVID-19 samples were acute and others convalescent; all came from the United States, Italy and Spain.

Sequenced by immunoSEQ multiplex PCR; TCRdb stores in-frame clones only, minus some. The sample contains around 400,000 clones, 87% of which appear only once. The CDR3 length is 12 residues. Deletions cut 3 bases from V and 10 bases from J, with 7 bases between. Seattle researchers signed up patients amid active infection and tracked them longitudinally. Sequences were obtained from peripheral blood. This receptor was obtained from a woman aged 60 to 75 with COVID-19, enrolled during active disease. The chain links TRBV12-3 or TRBV12-4 to TRBJ1-6; no definite D call. CDR3 loop: CASSLGRSPLHF. The CDR3 DNA reads as TGTGCCAGCAGTTTGGGGAGGTCACCCCTCCACTTT.